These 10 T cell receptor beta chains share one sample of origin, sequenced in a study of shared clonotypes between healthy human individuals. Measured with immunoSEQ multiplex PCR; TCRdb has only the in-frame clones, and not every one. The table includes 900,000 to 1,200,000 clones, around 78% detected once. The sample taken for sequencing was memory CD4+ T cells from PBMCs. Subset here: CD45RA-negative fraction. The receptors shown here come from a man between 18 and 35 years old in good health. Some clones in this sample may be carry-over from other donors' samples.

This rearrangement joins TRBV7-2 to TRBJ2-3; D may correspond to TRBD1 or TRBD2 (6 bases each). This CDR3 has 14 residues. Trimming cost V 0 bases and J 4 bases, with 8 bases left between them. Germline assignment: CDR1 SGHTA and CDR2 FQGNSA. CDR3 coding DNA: TGTGCCAGCAGCTTAGCGGGGGGCTCAGATACGCAGTATTTT. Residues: CASSLAGGSDTQYF.

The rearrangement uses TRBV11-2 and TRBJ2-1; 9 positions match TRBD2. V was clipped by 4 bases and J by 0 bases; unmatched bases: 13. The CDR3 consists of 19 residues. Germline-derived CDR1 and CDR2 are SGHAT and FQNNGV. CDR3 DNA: TGTGCCAGCAGCTCAATGACTAGCGGAGTTCCAGGCTCCTACAATGAGCAGTTCTTC. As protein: CASSSMTSGVPGSYNEQFF.

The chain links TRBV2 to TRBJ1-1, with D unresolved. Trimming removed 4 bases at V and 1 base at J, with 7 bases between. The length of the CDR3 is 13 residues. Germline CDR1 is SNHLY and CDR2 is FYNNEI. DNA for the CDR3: TGTGCCAGCAGTGGTGGCAAGAACACTGAAGCTTTCTTT. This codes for CASSGGKNTEAFF.

The CDR3 region is CASSADSISYNEQFF. The CDR3 DNA sequence: TGCGCCAGCAGCGCCGACTCGATCTCCTACAATGAGCAGTTCTTC. The chain has TRBV5-1 and TRBJ2-1; D is unresolved. Trimming removed 4 bases from V and 0 bases from J, with 11 bases in between. The germline V gene has CDR1 SGHRS and CDR2 YFSETQ. This CDR3 has 15 residues.

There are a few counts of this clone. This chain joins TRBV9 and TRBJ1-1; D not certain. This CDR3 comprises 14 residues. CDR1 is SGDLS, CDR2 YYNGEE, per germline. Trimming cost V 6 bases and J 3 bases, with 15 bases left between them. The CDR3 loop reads CASTPPPKDTEAFF. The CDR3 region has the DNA TGTGCCAGCACCCCGCCCCCCAAGGACACTGAAGCTTTCTTT.

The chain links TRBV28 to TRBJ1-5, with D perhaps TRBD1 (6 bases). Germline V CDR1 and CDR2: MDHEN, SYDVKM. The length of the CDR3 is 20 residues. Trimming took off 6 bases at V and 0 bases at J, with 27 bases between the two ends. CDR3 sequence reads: CASSSVTGTPDYHSNQPQHF. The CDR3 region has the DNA TGTGCCAGCAGCTCTGTTACTGGGACACCCGACTACCATAGCAATCAGCCCCAGCATTTT.

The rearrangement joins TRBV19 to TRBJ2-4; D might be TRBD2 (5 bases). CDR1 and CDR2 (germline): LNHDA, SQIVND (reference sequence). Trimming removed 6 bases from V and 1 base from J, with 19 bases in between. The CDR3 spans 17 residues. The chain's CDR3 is CASRGRLQERAKNIQYF. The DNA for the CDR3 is TGTGCCAGTAGAGGCCGACTCCAGGAGCGGGCCAAAAACATTCAGTACTTC. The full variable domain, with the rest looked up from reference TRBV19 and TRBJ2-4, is DGGITQSPKYLFRKEGQNVTLSCEQNLNHDAMYWYRQDPGQGLRLIYYSQIVNDFQKGDIAEGYSVSREKKESFPLTVTSAQKNPTAFYLCASRGRLQERAKNIQYFGAGTRLSVL.

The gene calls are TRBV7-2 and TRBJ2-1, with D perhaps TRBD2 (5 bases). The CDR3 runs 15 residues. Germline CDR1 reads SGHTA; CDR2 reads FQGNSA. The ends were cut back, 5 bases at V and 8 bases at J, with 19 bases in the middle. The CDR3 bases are TGTGCCAGCAGCGCCCCAAGGACTGGTTTCTATGAGCAGTTCTTC. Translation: CASSAPRTGFYEQFF.

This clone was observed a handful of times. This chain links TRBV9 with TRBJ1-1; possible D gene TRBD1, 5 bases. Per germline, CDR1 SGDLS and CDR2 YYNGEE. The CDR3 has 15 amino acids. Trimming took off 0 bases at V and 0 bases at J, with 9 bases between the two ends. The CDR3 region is CASSVAGNMNTEAFF. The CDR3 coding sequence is TGTGCCAGCAGCGTAGCAGGGAACATGAACACTGAAGCTTTCTTT.

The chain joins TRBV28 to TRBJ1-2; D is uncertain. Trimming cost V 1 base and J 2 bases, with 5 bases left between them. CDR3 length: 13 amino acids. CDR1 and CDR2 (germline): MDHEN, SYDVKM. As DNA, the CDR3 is TGTGCCAGCAGTTTATTGGAAAACTATGGCTACACCTTC. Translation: CASSLLENYGYTF.